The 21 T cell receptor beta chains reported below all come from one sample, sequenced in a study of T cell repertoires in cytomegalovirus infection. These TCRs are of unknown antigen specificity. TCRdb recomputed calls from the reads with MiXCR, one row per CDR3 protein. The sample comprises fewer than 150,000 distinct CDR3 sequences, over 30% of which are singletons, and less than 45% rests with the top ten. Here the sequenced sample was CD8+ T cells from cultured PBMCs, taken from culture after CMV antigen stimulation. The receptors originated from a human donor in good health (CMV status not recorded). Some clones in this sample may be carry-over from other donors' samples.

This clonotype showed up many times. CDR3 in amino acids: CASSSRQGLSYEQYF. The DNA of the CDR3 is TGTGCCAGCAGCTCGAGACAGGGCCTCTCCTACGAGCAGTACTTC. The V and J genes are TRBV7-2 and TRBJ2-7; 7 bases are shared with TRBD1. The germline gives CDR1 SGHTA, CDR2 FQGNSA. With 4 bases clipped from V and 0 bases from J, the junction kept 6 bases outside the gene matches. There are 15 residues in the CDR3.

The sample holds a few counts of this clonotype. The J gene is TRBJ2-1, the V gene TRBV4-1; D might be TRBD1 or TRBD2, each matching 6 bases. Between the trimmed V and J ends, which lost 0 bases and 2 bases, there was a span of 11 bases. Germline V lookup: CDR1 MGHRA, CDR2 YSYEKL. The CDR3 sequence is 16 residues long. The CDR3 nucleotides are TGCGCCAGCAGCCAAGAGCCGGGGGCTCCCTACAATGAGCAGTTCTTC. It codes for CASSQEPGAPYNEQFF.

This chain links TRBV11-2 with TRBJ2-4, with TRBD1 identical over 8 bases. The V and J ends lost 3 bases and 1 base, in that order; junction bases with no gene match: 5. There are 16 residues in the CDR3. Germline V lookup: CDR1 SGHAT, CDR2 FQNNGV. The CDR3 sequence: CASSFRQGTAKNIQYF. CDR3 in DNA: TGTGCCAGCAGCTTTCGACAGGGGACGGCCAAAAACATTCAGTACTTC. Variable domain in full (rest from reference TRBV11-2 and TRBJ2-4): EAGVAQSPRYKIIEKRQSVAFWCNPISGHATLYWYQQILGQGPKLLIQFQNNGVVDDSQLPKDRFSAERLKGVDSTLKIQPAKLEDSAVYLCASSFRQGTAKNIQYFGAGTRLSVL.

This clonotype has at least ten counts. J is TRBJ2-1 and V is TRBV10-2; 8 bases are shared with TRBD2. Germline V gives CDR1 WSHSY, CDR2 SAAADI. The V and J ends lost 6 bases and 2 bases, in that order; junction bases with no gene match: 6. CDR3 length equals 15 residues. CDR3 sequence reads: CASRVSGVPYNEQFF. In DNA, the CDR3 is TGCGCCAGCAGGGTTAGCGGGGTCCCCTACAATGAGCAGTTCTTC.

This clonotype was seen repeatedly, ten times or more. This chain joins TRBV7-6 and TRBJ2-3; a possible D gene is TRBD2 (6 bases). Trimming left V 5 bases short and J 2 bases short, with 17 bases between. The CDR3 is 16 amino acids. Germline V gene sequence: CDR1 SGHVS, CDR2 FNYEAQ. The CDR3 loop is CASSTGVTGDTDTQYF. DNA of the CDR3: TGTGCCAGCAGCACGGGGGTTACAGGAGACACAGATACGCAGTATTTT.

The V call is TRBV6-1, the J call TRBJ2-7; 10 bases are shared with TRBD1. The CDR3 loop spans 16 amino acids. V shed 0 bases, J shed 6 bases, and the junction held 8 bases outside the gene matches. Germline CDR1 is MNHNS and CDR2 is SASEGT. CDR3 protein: CASSEAVGTGAGEQYF. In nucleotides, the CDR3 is TGTGCCAGCAGTGAAGCTGTTGGGACAGGGGCCGGCGAGCAGTACTTC.

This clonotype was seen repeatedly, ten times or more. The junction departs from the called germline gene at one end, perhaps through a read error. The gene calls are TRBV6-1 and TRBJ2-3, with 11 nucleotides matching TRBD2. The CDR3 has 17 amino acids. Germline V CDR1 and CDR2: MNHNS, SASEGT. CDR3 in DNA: TGTGCCAGCATTGAATTAGCGGGGGGGCCTTTTCAAGATACGCAGTATTTT. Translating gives CASIELAGGPFQDTQYF.

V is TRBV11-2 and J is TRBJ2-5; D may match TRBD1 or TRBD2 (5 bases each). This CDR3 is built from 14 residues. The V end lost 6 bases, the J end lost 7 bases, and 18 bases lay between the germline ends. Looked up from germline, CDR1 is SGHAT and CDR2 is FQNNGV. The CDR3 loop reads CASRSDWFGGTQYF. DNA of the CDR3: TGTGCCAGCAGATCCGACTGGTTTGGGGGGACCCAGTACTTC.

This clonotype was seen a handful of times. The CDR3 here is CASSPRLAGGRGEQFF. DNA for the CDR3: TGTGCCAGCAGCCCCAGACTAGCGGGGGGGAGGGGTGAGCAGTTCTTC. This rearrangement joins TRBV5-6 to TRBJ2-1; 14 bases are a match to TRBD2. Looked up from germline, CDR1 is SGHDT and CDR2 is YYEEEE. The V segment lost 4 bases and the J segment 9 bases; nucleotides outside the gene matches: 9. CDR3 size: 16 residues. The variable domain in full, completed from reference TRBV5-6 and TRBJ2-1, reads DAGVTQSPTHLIKTRGQQVTLRCSPKSGHDTVSWYQQALGQGPQFIFQYYEEEERQRGNFPDRFSGHQFPNYSSELNVNALLLGDSALYLCASSPRLAGGRGEQFFGPGTRLTVL.

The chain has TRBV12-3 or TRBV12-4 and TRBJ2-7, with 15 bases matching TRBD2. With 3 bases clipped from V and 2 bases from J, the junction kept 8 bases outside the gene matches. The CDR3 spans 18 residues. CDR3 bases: TGTGCCAGCAGTTTCCTCACCGGGACTAGCGGGGGGCCCTACGAGCAGTACTTC. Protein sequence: CASSFLTGTSGGPYEQYF.

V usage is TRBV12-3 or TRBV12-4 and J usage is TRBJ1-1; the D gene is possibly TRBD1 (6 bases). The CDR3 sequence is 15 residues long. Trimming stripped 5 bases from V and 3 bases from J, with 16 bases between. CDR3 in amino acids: CASSAQGPEDTEAFF. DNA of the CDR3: TGTGCCAGCAGTGCACAGGGCCCTGAGGACACTGAAGCTTTCTTT.

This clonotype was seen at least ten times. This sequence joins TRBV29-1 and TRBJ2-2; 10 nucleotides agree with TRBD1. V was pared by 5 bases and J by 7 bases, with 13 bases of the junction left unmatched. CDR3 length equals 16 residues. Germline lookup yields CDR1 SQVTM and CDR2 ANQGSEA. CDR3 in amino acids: CSVSGTTTGGHGELFF. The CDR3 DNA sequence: TGCAGCGTTTCTGGGACAACGACAGGGGGCCACGGGGAGCTGTTTTTT.

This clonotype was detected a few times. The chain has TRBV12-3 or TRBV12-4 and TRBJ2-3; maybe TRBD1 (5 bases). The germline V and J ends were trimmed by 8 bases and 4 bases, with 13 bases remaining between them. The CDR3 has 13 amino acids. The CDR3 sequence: CASDQGGADTQYF. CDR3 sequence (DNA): TGTGCCAGCGATCAGGGCGGCGCAGATACGCAGTATTTT.

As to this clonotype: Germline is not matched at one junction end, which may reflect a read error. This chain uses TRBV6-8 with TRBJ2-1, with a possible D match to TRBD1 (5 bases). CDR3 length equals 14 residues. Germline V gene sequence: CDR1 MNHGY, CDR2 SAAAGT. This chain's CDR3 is CASSDSRQYNEQFF. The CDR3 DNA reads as TGTGCCAGCAGTGACTCTCGACAGTACAATGAGCAGTTCTTC.

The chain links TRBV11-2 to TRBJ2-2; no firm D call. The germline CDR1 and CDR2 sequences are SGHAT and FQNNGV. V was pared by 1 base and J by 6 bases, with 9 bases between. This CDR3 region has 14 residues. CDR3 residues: CASSLGVFSGELFF. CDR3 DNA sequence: TGTGCCAGCAGCTTAGGCGTATTCTCCGGGGAGCTGTTTTTT.

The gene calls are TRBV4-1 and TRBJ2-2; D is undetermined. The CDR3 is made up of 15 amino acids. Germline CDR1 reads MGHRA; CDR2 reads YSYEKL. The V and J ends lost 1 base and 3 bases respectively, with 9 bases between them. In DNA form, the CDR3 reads TGCGCCAGCAGCCAAGCCTCATTCTACACCGGGGAGCTGTTTTTT. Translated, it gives CASSQASFYTGELFF.

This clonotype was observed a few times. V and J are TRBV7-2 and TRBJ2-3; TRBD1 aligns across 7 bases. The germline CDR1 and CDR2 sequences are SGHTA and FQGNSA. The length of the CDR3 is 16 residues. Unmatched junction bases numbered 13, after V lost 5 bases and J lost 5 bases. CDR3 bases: TGTGCCAGCAGCCCACGACAGGGCCATCTTTTAGATACGCAGTATTTT. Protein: CASSPRQGHLLDTQYF.

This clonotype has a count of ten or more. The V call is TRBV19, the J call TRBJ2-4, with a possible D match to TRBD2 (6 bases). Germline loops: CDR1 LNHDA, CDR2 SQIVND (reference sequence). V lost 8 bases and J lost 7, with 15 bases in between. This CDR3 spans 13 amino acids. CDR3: CASWESEGNIQYF. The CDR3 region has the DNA TGTGCCAGTTGGGAGTCGGAGGGCAACATTCAGTACTTC.

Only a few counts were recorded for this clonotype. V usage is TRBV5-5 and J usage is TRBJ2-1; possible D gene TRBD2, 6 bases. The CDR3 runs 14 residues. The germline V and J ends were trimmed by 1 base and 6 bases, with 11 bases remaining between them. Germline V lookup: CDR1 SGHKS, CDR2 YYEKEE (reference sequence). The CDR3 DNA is TGTGCCAGCAGCTTGTCTGGGGGAGGCAATGAGCAGTTCTTC. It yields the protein CASSLSGGGNEQFF.

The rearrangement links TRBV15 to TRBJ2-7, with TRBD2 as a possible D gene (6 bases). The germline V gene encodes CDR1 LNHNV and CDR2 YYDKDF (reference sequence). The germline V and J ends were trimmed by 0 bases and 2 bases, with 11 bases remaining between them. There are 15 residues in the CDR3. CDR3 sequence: CATSRDRGGTYEQYF. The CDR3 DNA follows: TGTGCCACCAGCAGAGATCGGGGCGGGACCTACGAGCAGTACTTC.

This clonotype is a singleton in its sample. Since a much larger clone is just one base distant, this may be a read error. CDR3 region: CASSESGTGGTDTQYF. CDR3 DNA sequence: TGTGCCAGCAGTGAATCCGGGACAGGGGGCACAGATACGCAGTATTTT. V and J are TRBV25-1 and TRBJ2-3; 10 positions agree with TRBD1. This CDR3 has 16 residues. Germline-derived CDR1 and CDR2 are MGHDK and SYGVNS. V lost 1 base and J lost 1; bases outside the gene matches: 2.